This is a list of T cell receptor beta chains from one sample in a study of blood T cell repertoires in COVID-19. Using immunoSEQ multiplex PCR, the repertoire was profiled, and TCRdb retains in-frame clones only, with some absent. The table lists about 250,000 clones, 65% to 90% of them singletons, with 4% to 6% in the top ten. Sequenced: peripheral blood. These receptors were obtained from a woman of 80 years or more with active or convalescent COVID-19. Both conserved end residues are part of each CDR3. The D gene is left open where the match is weak. Expanded clones are given a class, and other clones once, few, many or no size at all.

D gene,clone size,J gene,V gene,CDR3 DNA,CDR3 protein
NA,NA,TRBJ1-1,TRBV19,TGTGCCAGTAGTATCAACGGTATGAACACTGAAGCTTTCTTT,CASSINGMNTEAFF
NA,NA,TRBJ1-6,TRBV11-2,TGTGCCAGCAGCTTTTCCCAGGGGAGCAATTCACCCCTCCACTTT,CASSFSQGSNSPLHF
TRBD1,NA,TRBJ1-5,TRBV30,TGTGCCTGGGGTACAGGGGGCACACAGAATCAGCCCCAGCATTTT,CAWGTGGTQNQPQHF
TRBD1,NA,TRBJ1-6,TRBV3-1/TRBV3-2,TGTGCCAGCAGGCAAGGGGGCTTTTTGGGTAGTTCACCCCTCCACTTT,CASRQGGFLGSSPLHF
NA,NA,TRBJ2-1,TRBV25-1,TGTGCCAGCAGTGAAGCAGGGTTGGCGTACAATGAGCAGTTCTTC,CASSEAGLAYNEQFF
NA,NA,TRBJ1-2,TRBV2,TGTGCCAGCTTAGTCCCTAACTATGGCTACACCTTC,CASLVPNYGYTF
NA,NA,TRBJ2-3,TRBV19,TGTGCCAGTAGTAGCCTACTATCAAGCACAGATACGCAGTATTTT,CASSSLLSSTDTQYF
TRBD2,NA,TRBJ2-5,TRBV15,TGTGCCACCAGCAGAGGTGGACTAGCGGGGGGAGAGACCCAGTACTTC,CATSRGGLAGGETQYF
NA,NA,TRBJ1-3,TRBV5-4,TGTGCCAGCAGCAGGGGGGGCAGTCTCTCTGGAAACACCATATATTTT,CASSRGGSLSGNTIYF
TRBD1,NA,TRBJ2-7,TRBV7-7,TGTGCTAGCAGCAAGGGACAGGGCGGCTACGAGCAGTACTTC,CASSKGQGGYEQYF
NA,NA,TRBJ2-3,TRBV2,TGTGCCAGCAGTGTGTTGCGGGTCACAGATACGCAGTATTTT,CASSVLRVTDTQYF
TRBD1,NA,TRBJ2-5,TRBV7-9,TGTGCCAGCAGCTCGACAGGGGTAGGGGAGACCCAGTACTTC,CASSSTGVGETQYF
NA,once,TRBJ1-6,TRBV27,TGTGCCAGCGGCAGGGGAATCCTTAATTCACCCCTCCACTTT,CASGRGILNSPLHF
NA,NA,TRBJ2-3,TRBV19,TGTGCCAGTACATTACCGGGGACAGATACGCAGTATTTT,CASTLPGTDTQYF
NA,NA,TRBJ1-5,TRBV27,NA,CASSSGQGGQPQHF
NA,NA,TRBJ1-6,TRBV25-1,TGTGCCAGCAGCGAGGTCAGCTCCTATAATTCACCCCTCCACTTT,CASSEVSSYNSPLHF
NA,NA,TRBJ2-3,TRBV6-5,TGTGCCAGCATCTACCCGGGACTTCTAAAGGATACGCAGTATTTT,CASIYPGLLKDTQYF
NA,NA,TRBJ2-7,TRBV29-1,TGCAGCGTTTATGACAGGCGCTACTACGAGCAGTACTTC,CSVYDRRYYEQYF
NA,NA,TRBJ2-7,TRBV6-5,TGTGCCAGTCAAATAAACAGGGACGAGCAGTACTTC,CASQINRDEQYF
TRBD2,NA,TRBJ2-5,TRBV6-2/TRBV6-3,TGTGCCAGCAGTCTCGGGACTAGGGAGGTCGAGACCCAGTACTTC,CASSLGTREVETQYF
TRBD1,NA,TRBJ2-7,TRBV29-1,TGCAGCATTAGATGGGACAGTCAAAAGGTAGAGCAGTACTTC,CSIRWDSQKVEQYF
TRBD1,NA,TRBJ1-2,TRBV23-1,TGCGCCAGCACAGGGGCGGACAGGGTTCATTCGGATGGCTACACCTTC,CASTGADRVHSDGYTF
TRBD1,NA,TRBJ1-3,TRBV5-1,TGCGCCAGCAGCACACAGGGGGCTCCCTCTGGAAACACCATATATTTT,CASSTQGAPSGNTIYF
TRBD1,NA,TRBJ2-2,TRBV5-1,TGCGCCAGCAGCCCCGGGACAGCCACCGGGGAGCTGTTTTTT,CASSPGTATGELFF
NA,few,TRBJ1-2,TRBV20-1,TGCAGTGCTAGTAGGGGATCTAGTGGCTACACCTTC,CSASRGSSGYTF
NA,NA,TRBJ1-4,TRBV5-1,TGCGCCAGCAGCCCTACCGGGACACCCTCAACTAATGAAAAACTGTTTTTT,CASSPTGTPSTNEKLFF
TRBD1,NA,TRBJ1-2,TRBV10-3,TGTGCCATCAGTGAGTCGGACAGGGGCGTCGGCTACACCTTC,CAISESDRGVGYTF
NA,NA,TRBJ2-7,TRBV5-1,TGCGCCAGCAGCTTTTTATCAAAACAGGGTCCCTACTACGAGCAGTACTTC,CASSFLSKQGPYYEQYF
TRBD1,NA,TRBJ2-3,TRBV4-1,TGCGCCAGCAGCCAACAGGGGGCTAGCACAGATACGCAGTATTTT,CASSQQGASTDTQYF
NA,NA,TRBJ1-2,TRBV2,TGTGCCAGCAATCAGCCACCAGCAGGGTCCTATGGCTACACCTTC,CASNQPPAGSYGYTF
TRBD1,NA,TRBJ2-7,TRBV11-2,TGTGCCAGCAGCCCCCGGACAGGGGCGGTTATTGACGAGCAGTACTTC,CASSPRTGAVIDEQYF
TRBD2,NA,TRBJ2-1,TRBV24-1,TGTGCCACCAGTGATGTTCCCGGGACTAGCGGTGGAAGCTCCTACAATGAGCAGTTCTTC,CATSDVPGTSGGSSYNEQFF
NA,NA,TRBJ2-7,TRBV18,TGTGCCAGCTCTACGACTCAGGGGATTACCTACGAGCAGTACTTC,CASSTTQGITYEQYF
TRBD1,NA,TRBJ1-2,TRBV28,TGTGCCAGCAGTAACACAGGGGGCGGCTATGGCTACACCTTC,CASSNTGGGYGYTF
NA,few,TRBJ2-1,TRBV19,TGTGCCAGCCAAATTGGCCCCCTCCCTCACAATGAGCAGTTCTTC,CASQIGPLPHNEQFF
NA,NA,TRBJ1-2,TRBV5-1,TGCGCCAGCAGCCCCACCACAGGGAACTATGGCTACACCTTC,CASSPTTGNYGYTF
NA,NA,TRBJ2-5,TRBV5-1,TGCGCCAGCACTCGGGCCTCAGGAGGGGAGGAGACCCAGTACTTC,CASTRASGGEETQYF
TRBD2,NA,TRBJ2-5,TRBV5-6,TGTGCCAGCAGTTTGCCGGGGGGACTTTGGACCCAGTACTTC,CASSLPGGLWTQYF
TRBD1,NA,TRBJ1-1,TRBV10-1,TGCGCCAGCGTGGACAGGGCTTATGGTGAAGCTTTCTTT,CASVDRAYGEAFF
TRBD1,NA,TRBJ2-7,TRBV10-3,TGTGCCATCAGTACCGGGACAGGGGACGAGCAGTACTTC,CAISTGTGDEQYF
TRBD1,once,TRBJ2-1,TRBV5-1,TGCGCCAGCAGCTTGGGACAGGGTGCCCACAATGAGCAGTTCTTC,CASSLGQGAHNEQFF
TRBD1,NA,TRBJ2-2,TRBV6-5,TGTGCCAGCAGCGAGCAGGGGGCGGCCGGGGAGCTGTTTTTT,CASSEQGAAGELFF
NA,NA,TRBJ1-1,TRBV2,TGTGCCAGCAGTGAAGGTTGGGGCCAGGGCGGAGAAGCTTTCTTT,CASSEGWGQGGEAFF
NA,NA,TRBJ2-5,TRBV28,TGTGCCAGCAGTTCTTCCGGGGAGACCCAGTACTTC,CASSSSGETQYF
NA,NA,TRBJ1-5,TRBV28,TGTGCCAGCAGTTCGGACTTCCATAGCCAGCCCCAGCATTTT,CASSSDFHSQPQHF
NA,few,TRBJ2-1,TRBV14,TGTGCCAGCAGCCAAAAAATTTCTAGTTATTGGGATGAGCAGTTCTTC,CASSQKISSYWDEQFF
NA,NA,TRBJ2-5,TRBV5-1,TGCGCCAGCACTAGGTTGGGGGCGACGTTGATCGAGACCCAGTACTTC,CASTRLGATLIETQYF
NA,NA,TRBJ2-2,TRBV30,TGTGCCTGGAGTAGCTTCCCCGGGGAGCTGTTTTTT,CAWSSFPGELFF
TRBD1,NA,TRBJ1-5,TRBV28,TGTGCCAGCGGACCGCCGGGACAGGGCGGTCAGCCCCAGCATTTT,CASGPPGQGGQPQHF